This T cell receptor beta chain was observed in a study of CD8 T cells in ankylosing spondylitis. Study-wide results and limits: Clones linked to disease were reported to show significant enrichment in matched ankylosing spondylitis synovial fluid. Both synovial fluid and blood in reactive arthritis had previously been reported to carry some motif variants.

This clonotype was counted only a few times. Its antigen is as yet unknown. With molecular barcodes, quantitative 5'-RACE was used to make the TCR beta libraries. TCRdb called the 5' RACE reads again in MiXCR, with one record for every CDR3 protein. The sample holds 300,000 to 350,000 distinct CDR3 sequences, 20% to 25% seen once. With 0 bases removed from V and 1 base from J, the gap between germline ends came to 6 bases. CDR1 and CDR2 from the germline V gene are SGHTA and FQGNSA. This CDR3 comprises 14 residues. This receptor was obtained from a female donor with ankylosing spondylitis or in good health (not recorded which). The chain recombines TRBV7-2 with TRBJ2-5; D unclear. Sequenced sample: blood, either unsorted or a sorted T cell fraction (not recorded which). The CDR3 DNA is TGTGCCAGCAGCTTAGCGCGTGGCCAAGAGACCCAGTACTTC. Protein sequence: CASSLARGQETQYF.